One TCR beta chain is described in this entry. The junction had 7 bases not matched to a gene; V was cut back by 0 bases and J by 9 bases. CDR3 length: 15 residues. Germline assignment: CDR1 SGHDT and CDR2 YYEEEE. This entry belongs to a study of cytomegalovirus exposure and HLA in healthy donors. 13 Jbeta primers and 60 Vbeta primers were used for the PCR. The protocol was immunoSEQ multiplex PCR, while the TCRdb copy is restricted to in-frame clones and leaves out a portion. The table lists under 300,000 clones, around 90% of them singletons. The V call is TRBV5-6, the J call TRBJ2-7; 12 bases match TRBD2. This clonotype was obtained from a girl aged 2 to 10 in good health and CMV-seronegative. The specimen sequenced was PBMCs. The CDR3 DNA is TGTGCCAGCAGCTTGGCTACTAGCGGGAGGTTCGGGCAGTACTTC. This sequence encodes CASSLATSGRFGQYF.